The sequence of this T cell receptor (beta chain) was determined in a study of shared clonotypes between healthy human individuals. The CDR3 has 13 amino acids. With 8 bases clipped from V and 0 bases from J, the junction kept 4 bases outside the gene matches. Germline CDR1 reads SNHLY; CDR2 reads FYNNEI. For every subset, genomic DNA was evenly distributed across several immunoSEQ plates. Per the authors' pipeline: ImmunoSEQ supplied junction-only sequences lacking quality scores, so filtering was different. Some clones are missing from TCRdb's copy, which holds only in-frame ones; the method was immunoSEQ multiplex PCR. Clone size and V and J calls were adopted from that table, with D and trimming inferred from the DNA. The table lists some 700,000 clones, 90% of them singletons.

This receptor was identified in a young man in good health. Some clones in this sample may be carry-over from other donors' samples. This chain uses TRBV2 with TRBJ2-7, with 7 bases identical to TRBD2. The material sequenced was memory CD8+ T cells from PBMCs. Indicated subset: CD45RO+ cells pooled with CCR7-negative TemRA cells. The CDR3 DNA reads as TGTGCCAGCCGGGAGGAGGGCTCCTACGAGCAGTACTTC. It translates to CASREEGSYEQYF.